Listed below are T cell receptor beta chains from one sample, sequenced in a study of T cell responses to AZD1222 COVID-19 vaccine. TCRdb's copy holds only in-frame clones and misses some; the assay was immunoSEQ multiplex PCR. This table has about 120,000 clones, about 83% appearing once. The starting material was peripheral blood, obtained on day 0 of AZD1222 vaccination. The receptors here all came from an adult in good health. Each CDR3 is given without its conserved first and last residue.

length	V	CDR3
13	TRBV6-1	ASSEAKFYSYEQY
13	TRBV6-4	ASSEPGLSRNEQF
16	TRBV18	ASSPVRGGVGPNTEAF
11	TRBV28	ATQGTGNTEAF
13	TRBV9	ASSEGGEDYNEQF
12	TRBV5-1	ASSLGGNTGELF
12	TRBV19	ASSQANSYNEQF
12	TRBV18	ASSPDTGDQPQH
12	TRBV23-1	ASSQFRQYYGYT
15	TRBV4-3	ASSPTPLAGGYNEQF
13	TRBV5-8	ASSLERRAGTEAF
11	TRBV12-3/TRBV12-4	ASSLQGTDTQY
10	TRBV28	ASSLLYNEQF
13	TRBV5-1	ASTSRGPNTGELF
14	TRBV13	ASSRTGLSSTDTQY
11	TRBV6-1	ASSEAGGVGYT
15	TRBV5-1	ASSLGLAGGGTDTQY
11	TRBV27	ASRRDAAYEQY
13	TRBV27	ASSWDSFINSPLH
11	TRBV20-1	SASQPMRTEAF
13	TRBV7-2	ASSPAGATSYEQY
10	TRBV11-1	ASSLSRETQY
9	TRBV28	ASSFGYEQY
11	TRBV29-1	SVKTGGNQPQH
18	TRBV4-3	ASSLETVDRGHQSTDTQY
18	TRBV14	ASSPTHRDRARVVNSPLH